This is a list of T cell receptor beta chains from one sample in a study of T cell changes during pregnancy in multiple sclerosis. The protocol was immunoSEQ multiplex PCR, while the TCRdb copy is restricted to in-frame clones and leaves out a portion. The sample has around 31,000 clones; just over 90% are singletons. The specimen was CD4+ T cells from peripheral blood mononuclear cells, collected in the second trimester of pregnancy. These receptors originate from a female donor with multiple sclerosis, enrolled in a pregnancy study. CDR3s include the opening cysteine and the closing phenylalanine or tryptophan. Fields, in order: D gene, J gene, clone size, V gene, CDR3 DNA, CDR3 protein. D genes are given only for firm matches. Clone size is stated in some rows and not others, as once, few, many or a class when expanded.

D: TRBD2
J: TRBJ2-1
size: -
V: TRBV4-2
DNA: TGTGCCAGCAGCCAAGATTCCCCCACTAGCGGGGGACTCAACAATGAGCAGTTCTTC
CDR3: CASSQDSPTSGGLNNEQFF

D: TRBD1
J: TRBJ1-3
size: -
V: TRBV15
DNA: TGTGCCACCAGCAGTACGGACAGGGTGGGGGTAAACACCATATATTTT
CDR3: CATSSTDRVGVNTIYF

D: -
J: TRBJ2-1
size: -
V: TRBV19
DNA: TGTGCCAGCCGGATCCCGGGGGTCAATGAGCAGTTCTTC
CDR3: CASRIPGVNEQFF

D: -
J: TRBJ2-3
size: -
V: TRBV7-9
DNA: TGTGCCAGCAGCCTCCGGGACTCCACAGATACGCAGTATTTT
CDR3: CASSLRDSTDTQYF

D: -
J: TRBJ1-2
size: once
V: TRBV6-5
DNA: TGTGCCAGTCGGGGGGTTGGCTATGGCTACACCTTC
CDR3: CASRGVGYGYTF

D: -
J: TRBJ1-6
size: -
V: TRBV28
DNA: TGTGCCAGCAGGTACTCAGGGTATAATTCACCCCTCCACTTT
CDR3: CASRYSGYNSPLHF

D: TRBD1
J: TRBJ2-1
size: -
V: TRBV25-1
DNA: TGTGCCAGCAGTATCTCCCGGGGGACAGGGACCTACAATGAGCAGTTCTTC
CDR3: CASSISRGTGTYNEQFF

D: TRBD1
J: TRBJ2-7
size: -
V: TRBV5-1
DNA: TGCGCCAGCAGTATACGGGACAGCTACGAGCAGTACTTC
CDR3: CASSIRDSYEQYF

D: -
J: TRBJ2-6
size: -
V: TRBV6-1
DNA: TGTGCCAGCAGTGAACAGGGTTTGGCCAACGTCCTGACTTTC
CDR3: CASSEQGLANVLTF

D: -
J: TRBJ2-3
size: -
V: TRBV15
DNA: TGTGCCACCAGCGCCAGCGGACGCACAGATACGCAGTATTTT
CDR3: CATSASGRTDTQYF

D: -
J: TRBJ1-1
size: -
V: TRBV5-1
DNA: TGCGCCAGCAGCTTGGTTAGGGGTGGGAACACTGAAGCTTTCTTT
CDR3: CASSLVRGGNTEAFF

D: -
J: TRBJ2-3
size: -
V: TRBV5-1
DNA: TGCGCCAGCAGCTTGGGTCCGCGGGGCACAGATACGCAGTATTTT
CDR3: CASSLGPRGTDTQYF

D: -
J: TRBJ2-1
size: few
V: TRBV7-2
DNA: TGTGCCAGCAGCTTAGCGGGGCGGTCAAACAATGAGCAGTTCTTC
CDR3: CASSLAGRSNNEQFF

D: -
J: TRBJ1-2
size: -
V: TRBV2
DNA: TGTGCCAGCTCAGACACTTTGGAGGGCTATGGCTACACCTTC
CDR3: CASSDTLEGYGYTF

D: -
J: TRBJ1-4
size: -
V: TRBV5-1
DNA: TGCGCCAGCAGCGGTCGGGGTAATGAAAAACTGTTTTTT
CDR3: CASSGRGNEKLFF

D: -
J: TRBJ1-5
size: -
V: TRBV18
DNA: TGTGCCAGCTCGTCGCGCGGGGGGGTAAGCAATCAGCCCCAGCATTTT
CDR3: CASSSRGGVSNQPQHF

D: -
J: TRBJ2-1
size: -
V: TRBV5-6
DNA: TGTGCCAGCAGCTTCGCGCGGGATGAGCAGTTCTTC
CDR3: CASSFARDEQFF

D: TRBD1
J: TRBJ1-1
size: once
V: TRBV7-2
DNA: TGTGCCAGCAGCCTCAGGGGGACAGGGGTCCAGGGCCGGAACACTGAAGCTTTCTTT
CDR3: CASSLRGTGVQGRNTEAFF

D: -
J: TRBJ1-2
size: few
V: TRBV6-6
DNA: TGTGCCAGCAGCACTAACAGGGACCGAAACTATGGCTACACCTTC
CDR3: CASSTNRDRNYGYTF

D: -
J: TRBJ2-5
size: -
V: TRBV4-1
DNA: TGCGCCAGCAGCCAACACGGGACTGGCCAAGAGACCCAGTACTTC
CDR3: CASSQHGTGQETQYF

D: TRBD2
J: TRBJ2-3
size: -
V: TRBV25-1
DNA: TGTGCCAGCAGGGGGTATAGCGGGAGATCAGATACGCAGTATTTT
CDR3: CASRGYSGRSDTQYF